A selection of T cell receptor beta chains follows, all from one sample in a study of cytomegalovirus exposure and HLA in healthy donors. Using immunoSEQ multiplex PCR, the repertoire was profiled, and TCRdb retains in-frame clones only, with some absent. This repertoire shows 200,000 to 250,000 clones, around 73% found once; its top ten account for around 4%. The specimen was PBMCs. The receptor set was obtained from a male donor in good health and CMV-seronegative. Both conserved end residues are part of each CDR3. D genes are given only for firm matches. Size values are once, few and many counts, or a class for expanded clones, and some rows have none.

j_gene: TRBJ1-1; d_gene: -; v_gene: TRBV14; abundance: -; CDR3aa: CASSQDLARGTEAFF; CDR3nt: TGTGCCAGCAGCCAAGATTTAGCAAGGGGCACTGAAGCTTTCTTT
j_gene: TRBJ1-2; d_gene: TRBD1; v_gene: TRBV27; abundance: -; CDR3aa: CASSLTGARYGYTF; CDR3nt: TGTGCCAGCAGTTTAACAGGGGCGCGGTATGGCTACACCTTC
j_gene: TRBJ2-1; d_gene: -; v_gene: TRBV4-1; abundance: -; CDR3aa: CASSRETYNEQFF; CDR3nt: TGCGCCAGCAGCCGAGAGACTTACAATGAGCAGTTCTTC
j_gene: TRBJ1-2; d_gene: -; v_gene: TRBV27; abundance: -; CDR3aa: CASSLKSLNYGYTF; CDR3nt: TGTGCCAGCAGTTTAAAATCACTCAACTATGGCTACACCTTC
j_gene: TRBJ2-5; d_gene: TRBD2; v_gene: TRBV9; abundance: once; CDR3aa: CASSPSRGLAGEETQYF; CDR3nt: TGTGCCAGCAGCCCGTCAAGGGGGCTAGCGGGAGAAGAGACCCAGTACTTC
j_gene: TRBJ1-3; d_gene: -; v_gene: TRBV7-6; abundance: many; CDR3aa: CASSPGTPLSGNTIYF; CDR3nt: TGTGCCAGCAGCCCCGGGACACCTCTTTCGGGAAACACCATATATTTT
j_gene: TRBJ2-7; d_gene: TRBD2; v_gene: TRBV25-1; abundance: -; CDR3aa: CASTAGLADSYEQYF; CDR3nt: TGTGCCAGCACTGCGGGACTAGCAGACTCCTACGAGCAGTACTTC
j_gene: TRBJ2-4; d_gene: -; v_gene: TRBV28; abundance: -; CDR3aa: CASSGQPVQYIQYF; CDR3nt: TGTGCCAGCAGTGGACAGCCGGTACAATACATTCAATACTTC
j_gene: TRBJ2-3; d_gene: -; v_gene: TRBV19; abundance: few; CDR3aa: CASSVTLSTDTQYF; CDR3nt: TGTGCCAGTAGTGTTACTCTTAGCACAGATACGCAGTATTTT
j_gene: TRBJ1-1; d_gene: -; v_gene: TRBV27; abundance: -; CDR3aa: CASRPFLGENTEAFF; CDR3nt: TGTGCCAGCAGGCCGTTTTTGGGAGAGAACACTGAAGCTTTCTTT
j_gene: TRBJ2-3; d_gene: TRBD2; v_gene: TRBV6-1; abundance: -; CDR3aa: CASSEALPGLAEPISSTDTQYF; CDR3nt: TGTGCCAGCAGTGAAGCGCTTCCGGGACTAGCGGAACCAATATCTAGCACAGATACGCAGTATTTT
j_gene: TRBJ2-1; d_gene: TRBD2; v_gene: TRBV28; abundance: -; CDR3aa: CASSFSGRTNEQFF; CDR3nt: TGTGCCAGCAGTTTCAGCGGGAGGACCAATGAGCAGTTCTTC
j_gene: TRBJ2-3; d_gene: -; v_gene: TRBV29-1; abundance: -; CDR3aa: CSVESGQGNTDTQYF; CDR3nt: TGCAGCGTTGAATCCGGTCAGGGGAACACAGATACGCAGTATTTT
j_gene: TRBJ1-2; d_gene: -; v_gene: TRBV5-1; abundance: -; CDR3aa: CASSLGVRPISYGYTF; CDR3nt: TGCGCCAGCAGCTTGGGGGTCAGGCCAATTTCCTATGGCTACACCTTC
j_gene: TRBJ2-2; d_gene: -; v_gene: TRBV19; abundance: -; CDR3aa: CASSTQKLVSGELFF; CDR3nt: TGTGCCAGTAGTACCCAGAAACTAGTTTCCGGGGAGCTGTTTTTT
j_gene: TRBJ1-2; d_gene: -; v_gene: TRBV2; abundance: once; CDR3aa: CASILEQAYGYTF; CDR3nt: TGTGCCAGCATATTGGAACAGGCCTATGGCTACACCTTC
j_gene: TRBJ2-5; d_gene: TRBD1; v_gene: TRBV7-3; abundance: -; CDR3aa: CASSLIGTGAKETQYF; CDR3nt: TGTGCCAGCAGCTTAATAGGGACAGGGGCGAAAGAGACCCAGTACTTC
j_gene: TRBJ2-7; d_gene: TRBD1; v_gene: TRBV9; abundance: -; CDR3aa: CASSVGDRDGREQYF; CDR3nt: TGTGCCAGCAGCGTAGGGGACAGGGATGGGAGGGAGCAGTACTTC
j_gene: TRBJ2-5; d_gene: TRBD2; v_gene: TRBV4-2; abundance: -; CDR3aa: CASSQVVASGRGYQETQYF; CDR3nt: TGTGCCAGCAGCCAAGTAGTGGCTAGCGGGAGGGGATACCAAGAGACCCAGTACTTC
j_gene: TRBJ2-7; d_gene: -; v_gene: TRBV25-1; abundance: -; CDR3aa: CASRGQGRYEQYF; CDR3nt: TGTGCCAGCAGGGGGCAGGGGCGCTACGAGCAGTACTTC
j_gene: TRBJ1-2; d_gene: TRBD1; v_gene: TRBV9; abundance: -; CDR3aa: CASSATRGRPDGYTF; CDR3nt: TGTGCCAGCAGCGCTACCAGGGGGCGACCCGATGGCTACACCTTC
j_gene: TRBJ2-2; d_gene: TRBD2; v_gene: TRBV30; abundance: -; CDR3aa: CAWGHGTSGRAPGELFF; CDR3nt: TGTGCCTGGGGCCACGGGACTAGCGGGAGGGCCCCCGGGGAGCTGTTTTTT
j_gene: TRBJ2-4; d_gene: TRBD1; v_gene: TRBV19; abundance: -; CDR3aa: CASSLEGTGAKGKNIQYF; CDR3nt: TGTGCCAGTAGTTTGGAGGGGACAGGGGCCAAGGGCAAAAACATTCAGTACTTC
j_gene: TRBJ2-7; d_gene: TRBD1; v_gene: TRBV5-1; abundance: -; CDR3aa: CASSLEVGQGMNEQYF; CDR3nt: TGCGCCAGCAGCTTGGAAGTGGGACAGGGGATGAACGAGCAGTACTTC
j_gene: TRBJ2-3; d_gene: TRBD1; v_gene: TRBV7-7; abundance: -; CDR3aa: CASSLEVGQGTDTQYF; CDR3nt: TGTGCTAGCAGCTTAGAGGTTGGACAGGGAACAGATACGCAGTATTTT
j_gene: TRBJ2-7; d_gene: TRBD1; v_gene: TRBV7-3; abundance: -; CDR3aa: CASSSSTGGKGYEQYF; CDR3nt: TGTGCCAGCAGCTCCTCTACAGGGGGCAAAGGCTACGAGCAGTACTTC
j_gene: TRBJ1-1; d_gene: -; v_gene: TRBV18; abundance: -; CDR3aa: CASSPQTGNTEAFF; CDR3nt: TGTGCCAGCTCACCTCAAACAGGGAACACTGAAGCTTTCTTT
j_gene: TRBJ1-2; d_gene: -; v_gene: TRBV5-8; abundance: -; CDR3aa: CASSSLRVGGYTF; CDR3nt: TGTGCCAGCAGCTCTCTCCGGGTCGGAGGCTACACCTTC
j_gene: TRBJ2-3; d_gene: TRBD2; v_gene: TRBV7-8; abundance: -; CDR3aa: CASSLGGGEGADTQYF; CDR3nt: TGTGCCAGCAGCTTAGGGGGGGGAGAAGGGGCGGATACGCAGTATTTT